The 17 T cell receptor beta chains below come from one sample, sequenced in a study of blood T cell repertoires in COVID-19. Sequenced by immunoSEQ multiplex PCR; TCRdb stores in-frame clones only, minus some. The sample lists about 250,000 clones, 88% occurring once. The sequenced sample was peripheral blood. The receptors here all came from a woman in her 30s with COVID-19, enrolled during active disease.

The CDR3 loop is CASSLYYEQFF. The CDR3 DNA sequence: TGCGCCAGCAGCTTATATTATGAGCAGTTCTTC. The rearrangement joins TRBV5-1 to TRBJ2-1; D is undetermined. Per the germline V gene, CDR1 is SGHRS and CDR2 is YFSETQ. The CDR3 extends over 11 amino acids. Deletions cut 2 bases from V and 8 bases from J, with 5 bases between.

This chain uses TRBV19 with TRBJ2-1, with TRBD2 as a possible D gene (5 bases). The CDR3 loop spans 17 amino acids. Looked up from germline, CDR1 is LNHDA and CDR2 is SQIVND (reference sequence). Trimming took 7 bases from V and 4 from J, leaving 23 bases between them. The CDR3 DNA reads TGTGCCAGTACCCCAAACACGGGTGGAGGTTATTACAATGAGCAGTTCTTC. It encodes CASTPNTGGGYYNEQFF.

As for this clone: A read error may produce the germline difference seen at one junction end. V and J are TRBV7-7 and TRBJ2-5; 7 bases are a match to TRBD1. The length of the CDR3 is 13 residues. From germline, CDR1 is SSHAT and CDR2 FNYEAQ (reference sequence). The CDR3 nucleotides are TGTGCTAGCAGCCGCGACAGGGAAGAGACCCAGTACTTC. Translating it yields CASSRDREETQYF.

The V call is TRBV7-8, the J call TRBJ1-1; D may be TRBD1 (5 bases). CDR3 length equals 14 residues. From germline, CDR1 is SGHVS and CDR2 FQNEAQ. V was cut by 0 bases and J by 6 bases, with 11 bases left in between. The CDR3 sequence is CASSLAQGYPEAFF. CDR3 DNA sequence: TGTGCCAGCAGCTTAGCGCAGGGATATCCTGAAGCTTTCTTT.

The chain combines TRBV18 with TRBJ2-1; 11 bases are shared with TRBD2. The germline V gene has CDR1 KGHSH and CDR2 LQKENI. This CDR3 region has 21 residues. The V gene end was trimmed by 4 bases and the J gene end by 0 bases; junction bases not matched to a gene: 17. The CDR3 region is CASSQTRGTSGPTSSYNEQFF. CDR3 bases: TGTGCCAGCTCACAAACCCGGGGGACTAGCGGACCTACGAGCTCCTACAATGAGCAGTTCTTC. Combining the CDR3 with reference TRBV18 and TRBJ2-1 gives the whole variable domain NAGVMQNPRHLVRRRGQEARLRCSPMKGHSHVYWYRQLPEEGLKFMVYLQKENIIDESGMPKERFSAEFPKEGPSILRIQQVVRGDSAAYFCASSQTRGTSGPTSSYNEQFFGPGTRLTVL.

This chain uses TRBV5-8 with TRBJ1-1; D possibly corresponds to TRBD1 (6 bases). This CDR3 has 13 residues. V lost 5 bases and J 6 bases, leaving 14 bases between the germline ends. Per the germline V gene, CDR1 is SGHTS and CDR2 is YDEGEE. In DNA, the CDR3 is TGTGCCAGCAGACTGATTGGGGGCTCTGAAGCTTTCTTT. Protein: CASRLIGGSEAFF.

V and J are TRBV28 and TRBJ2-5; TRBD1 matches 9 bases. Germline CDR1 reads MDHEN; CDR2 reads SYDVKM. V shed 6 bases and J 2 bases; nucleotides not matched to a gene: 10. CDR3 length: 16 amino acids. Here the CDR3 DNA reads TGTGCCAGCAGCCCTGGGACAGGGCACGTACAAGAGACCCAGTACTTC. Its protein is CASSPGTGHVQETQYF.

J is TRBJ1-4 and V is TRBV7-8, with 8 bases aligning to TRBD1. With 5 bases clipped from V and 1 base from J, the junction kept 6 bases outside the gene matches. This CDR3 comprises 16 residues. Germline lookup yields CDR1 SGHVS and CDR2 FQNEAQ. CDR3 region: CASSADRGQTNEKLFF. The DNA of the CDR3 is TGTGCCAGCAGCGCAGACAGGGGCCAAACTAATGAAAAACTGTTTTTT.

The chain employs TRBV6-5 and TRBJ2-5, with D perhaps TRBD1 (5 bases). Per the germline V gene, CDR1 is MNHEY and CDR2 is SVGAGI. The CDR3 is 12 residues long. The ends were cut back, 5 bases at V and 5 bases at J, with 9 bases in the middle. In DNA form, the CDR3 reads TGTGCCAGCAGTCCCGCAGGGGAGACCCAGTACTTC. Its protein is CASSPAGETQYF.

This clone was seen a single time. V usage is TRBV29-1 and J usage is TRBJ1-1, with 7 bases aligning to TRBD1. J gave up 0 bases and V 7 bases, and 5 bases lay outside the gene matches. Germline values: CDR1 SQVTM, CDR2 ANQGSEA. CDR3 length equals 13 residues. CDR3 loop: CSGAGQMNTEAFF. CDR3 nucleotide sequence: TGCAGCGGGGCGGGACAGATGAACACTGAAGCTTTCTTT.

This rearrangement joins TRBV6-6 to TRBJ1-1; 7 bases agree with TRBD1. V shed 8 bases and J 6 bases; nucleotides not matched to a gene: 12. The CDR3 loop spans 14 amino acids. CDR1 is MNHNY and CDR2 is SVGAGI in the germline V gene (reference sequence). CDR3 DNA sequence: TGTGCCAGCGACGAACACACGACAGGGCCTGAAGCTTTCTTT. It yields the protein CASDEHTTGPEAFF.

The chain carries TRBV5-1 and TRBJ2-3; 9 nucleotides match TRBD1. The J segment lost 3 bases and the V segment lost 4 bases, leaving 6 bases of the junction unmatched. Looked up from germline, CDR1 is SGHRS and CDR2 is YFSETQ. The CDR3 is made up of 15 amino acids. The CDR3 sequence: CASSIGTGRTDTQYF. In DNA form, the CDR3 reads TGCGCCAGCAGCATCGGGACAGGGAGAACAGATACGCAGTATTTT. Complete variable domain (other parts from reference TRBV5-1 and TRBJ2-3): KAGVTQTPRYLIKTRGQQVTLSCSPISGHRSVSWYQQTPGQGLQFLFEYFSETQRNKGNFPGRFSGRQFSNSRSEMNVSTLELGDSALYLCASSIGTGRTDTQYFGPGTRLTVL.

The genes are TRBV7-8 and TRBJ1-4; 7 bases are a match to TRBD1. The CDR3 contains 18 residues. CDR1 is SGHVS, CDR2 FQNEAQ, per germline. V shed 5 bases, J shed 0 bases, and the junction held 12 bases outside the gene matches. The CDR3 sequence is CASSVNRGSFATNEKLFF. CDR3 nucleotide sequence: TGTGCCAGCAGCGTAAACAGGGGATCCTTTGCAACTAATGAAAAACTGTTTTTT. The full variable domain, its missing parts supplied by reference TRBV7-8 and TRBJ1-4, is GAGVSQSPRYKVAKRGQDVALRCDPISGHVSLFWYQQALGQGPEFLTYFQNEAQLDKSGLPSDRFFAERPEGSVSTLKIQRTQQEDSAVYLCASSVNRGSFATNEKLFFGSGTQLSVL.

This chain uses TRBV5-1 with TRBJ1-2; possible D gene TRBD1, 6 bases. V was clipped by 1 base and J by 8 bases, with 9 bases between them. This CDR3 is 12 amino acids long. The germline CDR1 and CDR2 sequences are SGHRS and YFSETQ. CDR3: CASSLSGDGYTF. The CDR3 DNA reads as TGCGCCAGCAGCTTGTCAGGGGACGGCTACACCTTC.

The V call is TRBV11-2, the J call TRBJ2-5, with 16 bases fitting TRBD2. The CDR3 is 17 residues long. Germline V gene data show CDR1 as SGHAT and CDR2 as FQNNGV. With 5 bases clipped from V and 5 bases from J, the junction kept 8 bases outside the gene matches. Here the CDR3 DNA reads TGTGCCAGCAGCCCCGGGACTAGCGGGGGGGCCTGGGAGACCCAGTACTTC. Its translation is CASSPGTSGGAWETQYF.

V and J are TRBV10-3 and TRBJ1-3; 8 bases are a match to TRBD1. The CDR3 is 14 amino acids. Unmatched junction bases numbered 5, after V lost 10 bases and J lost 0 bases. CDR1 is ENHRY, CDR2 SYGVKD, per germline. CDR3 sequence: CATDRGGSGNTIYF. The CDR3 nucleotides read TGTGCCACCGACAGGGGCGGCTCTGGAAACACCATATATTTT.

The gene calls are TRBV5-6 and TRBJ2-1; possible D gene TRBD2, 6 bases. Germline V CDR1 and CDR2: SGHDT, YYEEEE. This CDR3 has 17 amino acids. The V end lost 1 base, the J end lost 7 bases, and 21 bases lay between the germline ends. This CDR3 is CASSLFFSGYRGNEQFF. The CDR3 DNA is TGTGCCAGCAGCTTGTTTTTTAGCGGCTACCGAGGGAATGAGCAGTTCTTC.